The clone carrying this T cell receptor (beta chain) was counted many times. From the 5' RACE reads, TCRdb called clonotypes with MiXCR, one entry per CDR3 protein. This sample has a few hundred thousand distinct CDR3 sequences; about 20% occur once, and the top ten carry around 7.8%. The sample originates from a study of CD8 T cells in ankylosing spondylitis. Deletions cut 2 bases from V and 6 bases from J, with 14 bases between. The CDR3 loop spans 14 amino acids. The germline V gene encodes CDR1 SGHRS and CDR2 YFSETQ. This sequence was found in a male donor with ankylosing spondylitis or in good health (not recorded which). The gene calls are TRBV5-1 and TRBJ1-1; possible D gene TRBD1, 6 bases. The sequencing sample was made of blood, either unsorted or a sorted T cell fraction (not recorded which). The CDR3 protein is CASSLETGGAEAFF. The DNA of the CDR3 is TGCGCCAGCAGCTTAGAGACAGGTGGGGCTGAAGCTTTCTTT.